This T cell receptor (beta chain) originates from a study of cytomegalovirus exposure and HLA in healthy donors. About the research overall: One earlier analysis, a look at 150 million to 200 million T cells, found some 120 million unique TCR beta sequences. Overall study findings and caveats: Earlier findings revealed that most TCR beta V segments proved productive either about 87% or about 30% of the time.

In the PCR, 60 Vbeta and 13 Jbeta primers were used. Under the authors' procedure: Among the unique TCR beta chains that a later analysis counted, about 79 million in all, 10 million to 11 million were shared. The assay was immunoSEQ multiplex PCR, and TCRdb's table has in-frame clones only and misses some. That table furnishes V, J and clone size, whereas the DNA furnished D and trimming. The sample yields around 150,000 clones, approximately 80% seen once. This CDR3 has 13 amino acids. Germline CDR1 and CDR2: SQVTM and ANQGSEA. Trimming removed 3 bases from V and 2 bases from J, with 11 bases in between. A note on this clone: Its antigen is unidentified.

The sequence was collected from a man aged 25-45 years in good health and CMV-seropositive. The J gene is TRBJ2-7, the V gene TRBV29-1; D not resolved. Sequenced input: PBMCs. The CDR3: CSVDGRGAYEQYF. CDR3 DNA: TGCAGCGTTGACGGAAGAGGTGCCTACGAGCAGTACTTC.